Listed here is a single T cell receptor beta chain. Germline CDR1 is ENHRY and CDR2 is SYGVKD. Trimming at V came to 2 bases and at J to 4 bases, leaving 7 bases not matched to a gene. The CDR3 consists of 15 residues. Sequencing used immunoSEQ multiplex PCR; TCRdb keeps in-frame clones, though not all of them. The sample contains some 260,000 clones, about 87% of which appear only once. The data are from a study of blood T cell repertoires in COVID-19. The receptor was derived from a woman in her 70s with COVID-19, enrolled during active disease. The sample comprised peripheral blood. The chain couples TRBV10-3 to TRBJ2-5; 7 nucleotides line up with TRBD2. CDR3 coding DNA: TGTGCCATCAGTGAGGCGGCGGGAGTGGGAGAGACCCAGTACTTC. Its translation is CAISEAAGVGETQYF.